This T cell receptor (beta chain) appears in the sequencing data of a study of OX40 agonist ivuxolimab in advanced cancers. As for the study in general: Ivuxolimab was administered intravenously to patients at 0.01 to 10 mg/kg every 2 weeks. Two patients with cutaneous melanoma and one with hepatocellular carcinoma, three in total, showed partial responses.

Libraries were prepared by immunoSEQ multiplex PCR; TCRdb keeps only in-frame clonotypes and omits some of them. Of tens of thousands of clones listed, 75% to 90% were seen once; the top ten hold about 1.7%. The V gene's germline CDR1 is MNHNY and CDR2 SVGAGI (reference sequence). V trimming: 7 bases; J trimming: 3 bases; junction bases outside the gene matches: 7. The CDR3 covers 15 residues. Turning to this clone: What it binds is not known.

Whole-study findings and limits: Partial responders dosed at 0.1-3.0 mg/kg displayed clonal expansion ranking among the lowest. Not determined was the antigen specificity of the expanded peripheral T cells.

The receptor comes from an adult with an advanced solid tumor such as melanoma, head and neck, liver or kidney cancer. This chain links TRBV6-6 with TRBJ2-7; 12 nucleotides match TRBD1. The source material was CD4+ or CD8+ T cells sorted from blood, sampled in a trial of the OX40 agonist ivuxolimab. The CDR3 DNA sequence: TGTGCCAGCAACGGCCGGGACAGGGGGCTCTACGAGCAGTACTTC. Encoded protein: CASNGRDRGLYEQYF.